These 25 T cell receptor beta chains share one sample of origin, sequenced in a study of blood T cell repertoires in COVID-19. This table comes from immunoSEQ multiplex PCR, and its TCRdb copy is limited to in-frame clones, with some not included. The repertoire consists of 300,000 to 350,000 clones, with 85% to 90% occurring once and the leading ten covering 3.5% to 4.5%. Sequencing was carried out using PBMCs or T cells enriched from blood (not recorded which). The source of these receptors is a woman aged 18 to 35 with acute COVID-19.

V and J are TRBV11-2 and TRBJ2-1; D gene ambiguous. The CDR3 is made up of 11 amino acids. Germline-derived CDR1 and CDR2 are SGHAT and FQNNGV. V dropped 5 bases and J dropped 10 bases, with 9 bases sitting between them. CDR3 sequence: CASSALGEQFF. The CDR3, as DNA: TGTGCCAGCAGCGCCCTCGGGGAGCAGTTCTTC.

This clone was detected only once. This chain uses TRBV28 with TRBJ2-7, with D perhaps TRBD1 (5 bases). V lost 1 base to trimming and J lost 2 bases, with 12 bases between them. The CDR3 contains 15 residues. Germline V gene sequence: CDR1 MDHEN, CDR2 SYDVKM. The CDR3 DNA reads as TGTGCCAGCAGTTTATCCCGGACACCCACCTACGAGCAGTACTTC. Its translation: CASSLSRTPTYEQYF.

The rearrangement links TRBV6-1 to TRBJ1-2, with 7 positions matching TRBD1. In germline, CDR1 is MNHNS, CDR2 SASEGT. Losses at the gene ends were 1 base for V and 4 bases for J; bases not matched to a gene: 6. The CDR3 extends over 15 amino acids. The CDR3 here is CASSEETGSSYGYTF. CDR3 in DNA: TGTGCCAGCAGTGAAGAGACAGGGTCAAGCTATGGCTACACCTTC.

The rearrangement uses TRBV5-1 and TRBJ2-7, with D possibly matching TRBD2 (6 bases). The germline V and J ends were trimmed by 1 base and 5 bases, with 16 bases remaining between them. CDR3 size: 15 residues. Germline V lookup: CDR1 SGHRS, CDR2 YFSETQ. The CDR3 is CASSLLRDGGDEQYF. Here the CDR3 DNA reads TGCGCCAGCAGCTTGCTCCGAGACGGAGGGGACGAGCAGTACTTC.

This clone was seen a single time. The chain is built from TRBV7-9 and TRBJ2-3, with D tentatively TRBD2 (6 bases). The V gene lost 5 bases and the J gene lost 6 bases, with 6 bases spanning the gap. The germline V gene has CDR1 SEHNR and CDR2 FQNEAQ (reference sequence). This CDR3 is 11 amino acids long. Here the CDR3 DNA reads TGTGCCAGCAGCGCGGGGGATACGCAGTATTTT. Its translation is CASSAGDTQYF.

The chain joins TRBV5-1 to TRBJ2-2; D might be TRBD1 (6 bases). The CDR3 covers 14 residues. In germline, CDR1 is SGHRS, CDR2 YFSETQ. The V and J ends lost 1 base and 4 bases respectively, with 8 bases between them. CDR3 bases: TGCGCCAGCAGCTTGTACAGGGTCACCGGGGAGCTGTTTTTT. The encoded protein is CASSLYRVTGELFF.

The rearrangement uses TRBV7-3 and TRBJ2-4; 7 bases fit TRBD1. The CDR3 covers 13 residues. Trimming took 3 bases from V and 9 from J; bases not matched to a gene: 5. The germline V gene encodes CDR1 SGHTA and CDR2 FQGTGA. The CDR3 DNA follows: TGTGCCAGCAGCTTCGACAGGGACGGCATTCAGTACTTC. This sequence encodes CASSFDRDGIQYF.

The gene calls are TRBV3-1 (or the pseudogene TRBV3-2) and TRBJ1-5; TRBD1 might be the D (5 bases). This CDR3 comprises 16 residues. The germline V and J ends were trimmed by 0 bases and 7 bases, with 16 bases remaining between them. Germline assignment: CDR1 LGHDT and CDR2 YNNKEL (reference sequence). Here the CDR3 reads CASSQDGGGGGQPQHF. In DNA form, the CDR3 reads TGTGCCAGCAGCCAAGATGGCGGGGGTGGCGGACAGCCCCAGCATTTT.

This clone was recorded a few times. The chain links TRBV27 to TRBJ2-1; 8 bases match TRBD2. The CDR3 contains 16 residues. Germline CDR1 and CDR2: MNHEY and SMNVEV (reference sequence). The V segment lost 8 bases and the J segment 8 bases; nucleotides outside the gene matches: 17. CDR3 bases: TGTGCCAGCCGCGGGGCTAGCGGGCGTGGTTGGGATGAGCAGTTCTTC. This codes for CASRGASGRGWDEQFF.

V is TRBV27 and J is TRBJ2-5; 10 nucleotides agree with TRBD2. With 7 bases clipped from V and 1 base from J, the junction kept 9 bases outside the gene matches. The CDR3 has 16 residues. Germline V gene data show CDR1 as MNHEY and CDR2 as SMNVEV (reference sequence). The CDR3 loop reads CASTAGLAPVQETQYF. In nucleotides, the CDR3 is TGTGCCAGCACTGCGGGACTAGCGCCAGTCCAAGAGACCCAGTACTTC.

As for this clone: Other DNA sequences from this sample encode an identical CDR3 as well. This rearrangement joins TRBV6-1 to TRBJ2-7; D remains unclear. The germline CDR1 and CDR2 sequences are MNHNS and SASEGT. The CDR3 sequence is 15 residues long. The V gene lost 0 bases and the J gene lost 0 bases, with 9 bases spanning the gap. CDR3 in amino acids: CASSEAPGSSYEQYF. The CDR3 DNA reads TGTGCCAGCAGTGAAGCGCCAGGAAGCTCCTACGAGCAGTACTTC.

The chain is built from TRBV27 and TRBJ1-2, with a tentative D call TRBD1 (5 bases). V gave up 9 bases and J gave up 4 bases, with 12 bases separating them. The CDR3 has 12 residues. Germline values: CDR1 MNHEY, CDR2 SMNVEV (reference sequence). The CDR3 bases are TGTGCCAGTAAAAACGGGGGCTATGGCTACACCTTC. Translating it yields CASKNGGYGYTF.

V and J are TRBV3-1 (or the pseudogene TRBV3-2) and TRBJ1-1; no clear D. The germline V gene has CDR1 LGHDT and CDR2 YNNKEL (reference sequence). This CDR3 region has 11 residues. V was shortened by 5 bases and J by 9 bases, with 10 bases between the two germline ends. CDR3 sequence: CASSSNGQAFF. In nucleotides, the CDR3 is TGTGCCAGCAGCTCAAATGGGCAAGCTTTCTTT.

V is TRBV10-2 and J is TRBJ1-2, with D tentatively TRBD1 (5 bases). This CDR3 is 14 amino acids long. The V end lost 6 bases, the J end lost 3 bases, and 14 bases lay between the germline ends. Per the germline V gene, CDR1 is WSHSY and CDR2 is SAAADI. For the CDR3, the DNA is TGCGCCAGCAGGTTAGACAGAGCAGACTATGGCTACACCTTC. Residues: CASRLDRADYGYTF.

This clone has just one count. The chain recombines TRBV18 with TRBJ1-2; D not certain. Germline assignment: CDR1 KGHSH and CDR2 LQKENI. Trimming pared 5 bases from V and 3 bases from J, leaving 7 bases between. CDR3 length: 12 amino acids. CDR3: CASSNGDYGYTF. CDR3 coding DNA: TGTGCCAGCTCAAACGGGGACTATGGCTACACCTTC.

This clone was recorded only once. This chain uses TRBV28 with TRBJ1-1; 8 bases align to TRBD1. V lost 6 bases and J lost 10; bases outside the gene matches: 7. The CDR3 consists of 12 residues. Germline V gives CDR1 MDHEN, CDR2 SYDVKM. CDR3 in amino acids: CASSPDRGAAFF. CDR3 in DNA: TGTGCCAGCAGCCCCGACAGGGGAGCAGCTTTCTTT.

This chain joins TRBV28 and TRBJ2-1, with 7 bases lining up with TRBD1. The V gene end was trimmed by 6 bases and the J gene end by 8 bases; junction bases not matched to a gene: 25. The CDR3 runs to 19 residues. Germline V gives CDR1 MDHEN, CDR2 SYDVKM. The CDR3 DNA follows: TGTGCCAGCAGACAAAATCCTATAGACAGGGATTCATACAGGGATGAGCAGTTCTTC. It specifies CASRQNPIDRDSYRDEQFF.

The V and J genes are TRBV27 and TRBJ2-3; TRBD1 matches 9 bases. Trimming at V came to 6 bases and at J to 5 bases, leaving 15 bases not matched to a gene. Germline V gives CDR1 MNHEY, CDR2 SMNVEV (reference sequence). The CDR3 has 17 residues. The CDR3, as DNA: TGTGCCAGCAGCCACGCCGGGACAGGGAAAGAGGGAGATACGCAGTATTTT. It specifies CASSHAGTGKEGDTQYF.

V usage is TRBV28 and J usage is TRBJ1-1; tentatively, D is TRBD1 (5 bases). V was clipped by 7 bases and J by 1 base, with 7 bases between them. CDR1 is MDHEN, CDR2 SYDVKM, per germline. The length of the CDR3 is 12 residues. The CDR3 DNA sequence: TGTGCCAGCATGGGGCAGAACACTGAAGCTTTCTTT. Amino acid sequence: CASMGQNTEAFF. Combining the CDR3 with reference TRBV28 and TRBJ1-1 gives the whole variable domain DVKVTQSSRYLVKRTGEKVFLECVQDMDHENMFWYRQDPGLGLRLIYFSYDVKMKEKGDIPEGYSVSREKKERFSLILESASTNQTSMYLCASMGQNTEAFFGQGTRLTVV.

The J gene is TRBJ2-1, the V gene TRBV6-6, with TRBD2 matching 11 bases. J gave up 4 bases and V 5 bases, and 7 bases lay outside the gene matches. The CDR3 is 16 amino acids. CDR1 and CDR2 (germline): MNHNY, SVGAGI (reference sequence). The CDR3 loop reads CASSRPVAGGYNEQFF. CDR3 in DNA: TGTGCCAGCAGTCGTCCCGTAGCGGGAGGGTACAATGAGCAGTTCTTC.

This clone has only a few counts. J is TRBJ2-5 and V is TRBV5-1; TRBD2 aligns across 7 bases. After removal of 2 bases from V and 2 bases from J, the junction contained 6 bases not matched to a gene. The CDR3 has 15 residues. CDR1 is SGHRS, CDR2 YFSETQ, per germline. The chain's CDR3 is CASSFNLAAQETQYF. The CDR3 DNA sequence: TGCGCCAGCAGCTTTAACCTAGCGGCACAAGAGACCCAGTACTTC.

V usage is TRBV6-1 and J usage is TRBJ1-3, with 8 bases matching TRBD1. The junction had 1 base not matched to a gene; V was cut back by 3 bases and J by 3 bases. This CDR3 region has 14 residues. Germline V gene sequence: CDR1 MNHNS, CDR2 SASEGT. CDR3 amino acids: CASSDGQGGNTIYF. CDR3 nucleotides: TGTGCCAGCAGTGATGGACAGGGTGGAAACACCATATATTTT.

The chain employs TRBV28 and TRBJ2-1, with D maybe TRBD2 (6 bases). Germline CDR1 reads MDHEN; CDR2 reads SYDVKM. This CDR3 spans 15 amino acids. Trimming removed 4 bases at V and 7 bases at J, with 17 bases between. Here the CDR3 DNA reads TGTGCCAGCAGTTCGGCATCTGGCGGGATGAATGAGCAGTTCTTC. It encodes CASSSASGGMNEQFF.

The rearrangement uses TRBV11-1 and TRBJ1-1; TRBD1 matches 8 bases. The V segment lost 0 bases and the J segment 0 bases; nucleotides outside the gene matches: 3. The V gene's germline CDR1 is SGHAT and CDR2 FQDESV (reference sequence). This CDR3 is 16 amino acids long. The CDR3 nucleotides are TGTGCCAGCAGCTTAGCGGGACAGGCTCTGAACACTGAAGCTTTCTTT. This codes for CASSLAGQALNTEAFF.

The V call is TRBV13, the J call TRBJ2-5, with 7 bases aligning to TRBD2. After removal of 0 bases from V and 3 bases from J, the junction contained 7 bases not matched to a gene. This CDR3 region has 16 residues. Germline V gene data show CDR1 as PRHDT and CDR2 as FYEKMQ (reference sequence). CDR3 nucleotides: TGTGCCAGCAGCTTAGGTGTGGGAGGGGAGAAAGAGACCCAGTACTTC. It yields the protein CASSLGVGGEKETQYF. The variable domain in full, completed from reference TRBV13 and TRBJ2-5, reads AAGVIQSPRHLIKEKRETATLKCYPIPRHDTVYWYQQGPGQDPQFLISFYEKMQSDKGSIPDRFSAQQFSDYHSELNMSSLELGDSALYFCASSLGVGGEKETQYFGPGTRLLVL.